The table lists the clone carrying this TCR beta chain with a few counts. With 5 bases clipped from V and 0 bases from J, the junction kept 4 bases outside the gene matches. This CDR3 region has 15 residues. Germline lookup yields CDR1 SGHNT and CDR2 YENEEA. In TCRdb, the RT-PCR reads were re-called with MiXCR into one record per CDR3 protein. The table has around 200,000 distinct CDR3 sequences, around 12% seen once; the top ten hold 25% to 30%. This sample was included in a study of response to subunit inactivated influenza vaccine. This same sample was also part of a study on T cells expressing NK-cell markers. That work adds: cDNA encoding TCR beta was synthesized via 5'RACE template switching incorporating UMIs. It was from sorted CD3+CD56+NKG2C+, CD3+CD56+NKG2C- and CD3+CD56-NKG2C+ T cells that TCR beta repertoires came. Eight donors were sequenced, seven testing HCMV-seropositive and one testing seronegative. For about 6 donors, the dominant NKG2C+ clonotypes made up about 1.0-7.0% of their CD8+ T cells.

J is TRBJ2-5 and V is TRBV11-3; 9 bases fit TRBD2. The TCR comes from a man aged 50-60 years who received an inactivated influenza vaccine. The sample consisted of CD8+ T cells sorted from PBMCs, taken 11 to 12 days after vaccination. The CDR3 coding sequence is TGTGCCAGCAGCAGGAGCGGGGGGCACCAAGAGACCCAGTACTTC. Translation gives CASSRSGGHQETQYF. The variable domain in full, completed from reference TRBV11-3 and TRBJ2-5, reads EAGVVQSPRYKIIEKKQPVAFWCNPISGHNTLYWYLQNLGQGPELLIRYENEEAVDDSQLPKDRFSAERLKGVDSTLKIQPAELGDSAVYLCASSRSGGHQETQYFGPGTRLLVL.